A selection of T cell receptor beta chains follows, all from one sample in a study of cytomegalovirus exposure and HLA in healthy donors. Only in-frame clones appear in the TCRdb table, and some are missing; sequencing was by immunoSEQ multiplex PCR. Found here are under 150,000 clones, approximately 70% of them singletons; the top ten hold 8% to 9.5%. The sample was PBMCs. The receptor set was obtained from a middle-aged woman in good health and CMV-seropositive. Each CDR3 is given with its conserved first and last residue. A D gene is named only where the DNA matches it firmly. Expanded clones are given a class, and other clones once, few, many or no size at all.

J	V	D	size	CDR3	DNA
TRBJ1-5	TRBV27	NA	few	CASSLSVDQPQHF	TGTGCCAGCAGTTTATCGGTAGATCAGCCCCAGCATTTT
TRBJ2-1	TRBV5-4	TRBD2	once	CASSLVLAEYNEQFF	TGTGCCAGCAGCTTGGTACTAGCGGAGTACAATGAGCAGTTCTTC
TRBJ2-2	TRBV28	TRBD2	few	CASSVTSGSPGELFF	TGTGCCAGCAGTGTCACTAGCGGGAGCCCCGGGGAGCTGTTTTTT
TRBJ2-7	TRBV5-6	TRBD1	NA	CASNSGTGGYEQYF	TGTGCCAGCAACTCCGGGACAGGGGGATACGAGCAGTACTTC
TRBJ2-2	TRBV7-3	NA	NA	CASSPNRESDTGELFF	TGTGCCAGCAGCCCTAACAGGGAGTCGGACACCGGGGAGCTGTTTTTT
TRBJ2-6	TRBV25-1	NA	once	CASSVGGMFANVLTF	TGTGCCAGCAGTGTAGGGGGTATGTTCGCCAACGTCCTGACTTTC
TRBJ1-4	TRBV5-4	NA	NA	CASSPRTGANEKLFF	TGTGCCAGCAGTCCTCGGACGGGAGCTAATGAAAAACTGTTTTTT
TRBJ2-2	TRBV5-5	TRBD1	few	CASSWDRSNTGELFF	TGTGCCAGCAGCTGGGACAGATCGAACACCGGGGAGCTGTTTTTT
TRBJ1-1	TRBV9	NA	NA	CASSVGLGSLNTEAFF	TGTGCCAGCAGCGTAGGCTTAGGGAGTCTGAACACTGAAGCTTTCTTT
TRBJ2-7	TRBV5-5	TRBD1	NA	CASRPRTGISYEQYF	TGTGCCAGCAGACCAAGGACAGGCATCTCCTACGAGCAGTACTTC
TRBJ2-7	TRBV6-1	TRBD1	NA	CASSVTGGGYEQYF	TGTGCCAGCAGTGTGACAGGGGGCGGTTACGAGCAGTACTTC
TRBJ2-2	TRBV7-8	TRBD2	NA	CASSPRLAGRAGELFF	TGTGCCAGCAGCCCAAGACTAGCGGGTCGAGCCGGGGAGCTGTTTTTT
TRBJ2-3	TRBV7-8	TRBD1	NA	CASSLTGAVADTQYF	TGTGCCAGCAGCTTAACAGGGGCGGTCGCAGATACGCAGTATTTT
TRBJ2-3	TRBV9	TRBD1	NA	CASSMTGVGTDTQYF	TGTGCCAGCAGCATGACAGGGGTCGGCACAGATACGCAGTATTTT
TRBJ2-5	TRBV7-9	NA	NA	CSSRQDRETQYF	TGTTCCAGCCGCCAGGATAGGGAGACCCAGTACTTC
TRBJ1-4	TRBV7-2	NA	NA	CASSLNLGGEKLFF	TGTGCCAGCAGCTTAAATTTGGGAGGCGAAAAACTGTTTTTT
TRBJ2-3	TRBV19	TRBD2	few	CASSLLATSTDTQYF	TGTGCCAGTAGTTTACTAGCGACGAGCACAGATACGCAGTATTTT
TRBJ1-2	TRBV5-6	NA	NA	CASSLLRSEEGEGYGYTF	TGTGCCAGCAGCTTGTTAAGGTCTGAGGAGGGGGAGGGCTATGGCTACACCTTC